These T cell receptor beta chains were read from a single sample in a study of T cells in Graves' hyperthyroidism and ophthalmopathy. MiXCR was run by TCRdb on the multiplex PCR reads, yielding one entry per CDR3 protein. The profile covers roughly 160,000 distinct CDR3 sequences, with roughly 9.4% appearing a single time and around 21% taken by the ten largest. The specimen sequenced was blood. All receptors derive from a woman between 18 and 29 years old with Graves' hyperthyroidism that later progressed to Graves' ophthalmopathy. Both conserved end residues are trimmed from each CDR3. Each record gives: V gene, J gene, CDR3 length, CDR3 protein.

TRBV7-2,TRBJ2-2,12,ASSWTGAAGELF
TRBV5-4,TRBJ1-2,13,ASSSGLTKGYGYT
TRBV28,TRBJ2-7,16,ASSPPRTGVNWEYEQY
TRBV18,TRBJ2-3,15,ASSPQATSSMTDTQY
TRBV9,TRBJ2-1,12,ASSVAGLYNEQF
TRBV14,TRBJ1-2,12,ASSQVGLGFGYT
TRBV2,TRBJ1-5,11,ASSWRDNQPQH
TRBV12-3/TRBV12-4,TRBJ1-5,13,ASSLYRTGYQPRH
TRBV20-1,TRBJ2-2,13,SARAAGVITGELF
TRBV3-1,TRBJ2-1,12,ASSRGAGYNEQF
TRBV28,TRBJ1-2,14,ASSLGAATKGYGYT
TRBV7-3,TRBJ1-1,12,ASSLRGGDTEAF
TRBV11-2,TRBJ1-4,13,ASTRGGRANEKLF
TRBV2,TRBJ2-3,13,ASRGGGLTADTQY
TRBV29-1,TRBJ1-6,11,SVSDRTNSPLH
TRBV20-1,TRBJ2-3,13,SARLGTRGTDTQY
TRBV18,TRBJ2-3,13,ASSPGTGGTDTQY
TRBV20-1,TRBJ2-1,15,SARGVGLAGGPDEQF
TRBV25-1,TRBJ1-2,13,ASSNLSGVPVGYT
TRBV6-1,TRBJ2-7,13,ASSPPASGNLEQY
TRBV9,TRBJ1-1,11,ASSVGANTEAF
TRBV20-1,TRBJ2-3,15,SARPYSGEKGTDTQY
TRBV20-1,TRBJ2-7,11,SASFRTSSEQY
TRBV20-1,TRBJ2-5,11,SGTPGQEETQY
TRBV6-2/TRBV6-3,TRBJ1-5,11,ASRQGFNQPQH
TRBV19,TRBJ1-1,11,ASSPGTETEAF
TRBV6-1,TRBJ1-1,9,ASTGAFRAF
TRBV3-1,TRBJ2-2,12,ASSQSWGTGELF
TRBV9,TRBJ2-3,14,ASSQPLAGGTDTQY
TRBV20-1,TRBJ1-4,13,SAPHGTGDNEKLF
TRBV12-3/TRBV12-4,TRBJ2-7,14,ASSLRALAGSGEQY
TRBV7-9,TRBJ1-4,13,ASSSNREASEKLF
TRBV10-3,TRBJ2-1,11,AISDEAGGRKF
TRBV6-1,TRBJ2-3,10,AARAWTDTQY
TRBV19,TRBJ1-1,13,ASSMTGTGGTEAF
TRBV19,TRBJ2-3,13,ASSSGQGAADTQY
TRBV7-9,TRBJ2-6,17,ASSLPTEGATSGANVLT
TRBV28,TRBJ2-3,11,ANRDSYTDTQY
TRBV28,TRBJ1-6,13,ASSSPGGRGTPLH
TRBV2,TRBJ2-3,11,ASAPVSPDTQY
TRBV2,TRBJ1-2,10,ASYDTGVGYT
TRBV19,TRBJ2-7,13,ASSIARDVVSEQY
TRBV4-2,TRBJ2-2,12,ASSQEPSSGELF
TRBV3-1,TRBJ1-2,11,ASSQDFGNGYT
TRBV2,TRBJ1-6,10,ASSWEGSPLH
TRBV12-3/TRBV12-4,TRBJ1-2,11,ASSFGWDYGYT
TRBV7-2,TRBJ1-1,14,ASSWAGQAMNTEAF
TRBV2,TRBJ1-3,14,ASSLTGTASGNTIY
TRBV18,TRBJ1-1,13,ASSPGQGMNTEAF
TRBV5-1,TRBJ1-2,13,ASSLFGQDNYGYT
TRBV4-2,TRBJ2-1,13,ASNHVSGGRNEQF
TRBV28,TRBJ2-1,8,ASGHTEQF
TRBV18,TRBJ1-2,11,ASSPDSSYGYT
TRBV9,TRBJ2-2,13,ASSVIAGGTGELF
TRBV6-6,TRBJ2-1,13,ASSYSIGGRNEQF